This is a list of T cell receptor beta chains from one sample in a study of cytomegalovirus exposure and HLA in healthy donors. The protocol was immunoSEQ multiplex PCR, while the TCRdb copy is restricted to in-frame clones and leaves out a portion. This sample has about 140,000 clones; more than 60% occur once, and the top ten carry about 3.5%. The sequenced material came from PBMCs. These receptors originate from a man aged 35 to 55 in good health and CMV-seronegative. The CDR3 runs from the conserved cysteine through the conserved F or W. The order of the fields is V gene, D gene, clone size, J gene, CDR3 DNA, CDR3 protein. D genes are given only for firm matches. The listing skips clone size in some rows; elsewhere it reads once, few, many or a size class.

V: TRBV13; D: -; size: -; J: TRBJ1-1; DNA: TGTGCCAGCAGCTTGGACAGTTGGACTGAAGCTTTCTTT; CDR3: CASSLDSWTEAFF
V: TRBV9; D: TRBD1; size: -; J: TRBJ1-5; DNA: TGTGCCAGCAGCGTAGGACAGGGAAGACAGCCCCAGCATTTT; CDR3: CASSVGQGRQPQHF
V: TRBV29-1; D: TRBD2; size: -; J: TRBJ2-1; DNA: TGCAGCGCTAACCCCCTAGCGGGGACCTACAATGAGCAGTTCTTC; CDR3: CSANPLAGTYNEQFF
V: TRBV29-1; D: -; size: -; J: TRBJ2-4; DNA: TGCAGCGCCAGGGTTCCGGAAAACATTCAGTACTTC; CDR3: CSARVPENIQYF
V: TRBV9; D: -; size: -; J: TRBJ2-7; DNA: TGTGCCAGCAGCTCCCTCCGGTTAGTACCACCCAGCGAGCAGTACTTC; CDR3: CASSSLRLVPPSEQYF
V: TRBV28; D: -; size: -; J: TRBJ2-1; DNA: TGTGCCAGCAGTTTTTCGACAGCCGACAATGAGCAGTTCTTC; CDR3: CASSFSTADNEQFF
V: TRBV4-2; D: TRBD1; size: few; J: TRBJ1-6; DNA: TGTGCCAGCAGCCAAGAGGAGGCGACAGGGGGCTTGGATAATTCACCCCTCCACTTT; CDR3: CASSQEEATGGLDNSPLHF
V: TRBV11-2; D: -; size: once; J: TRBJ1-3; DNA: TGTGCCAGCAGCTCCCTCGACTCCTTGTTCTCTGGAAACACCATATATTTT; CDR3: CASSSLDSLFSGNTIYF
V: TRBV5-1; D: TRBD2; size: -; J: TRBJ2-7; DNA: TGCGCCAGCAGCCATCAACCTCCGGGGGGGGTTTTAGGATACGAGCAGTACTTC; CDR3: CASSHQPPGGVLGYEQYF
V: TRBV5-6; D: -; size: few; J: TRBJ1-1; DNA: TGTGCCAGCAGCTTGGTAAATTATGGCGAGGGCCCTGAAGCTTTCTTT; CDR3: CASSLVNYGEGPEAFF
V: TRBV2; D: -; size: -; J: TRBJ1-6; DNA: TGTGCCAGCAGTGATAGCGTCAATTCACCCCTCCACTTT; CDR3: CASSDSVNSPLHF
V: TRBV30; D: -; size: few; J: TRBJ1-3; DNA: TGTGCCTGGAGTACAGGGAGCCCTGGAAACACCATATATTTT; CDR3: CAWSTGSPGNTIYF
V: TRBV4-2; D: -; size: -; J: TRBJ2-1; DNA: TGTGCCAGCAGCCAAGGGGGGCGTTACAATGAGCAGTTCTTC; CDR3: CASSQGGRYNEQFF
V: TRBV6-1; D: TRBD1; size: many; J: TRBJ2-5; DNA: TGTGCCAGCAGTGAATTAACCGGGACAGGGGGGGAGACCCAGTACTTC; CDR3: CASSELTGTGGETQYF
V: TRBV7-3; D: TRBD2; size: -; J: TRBJ2-7; DNA: TGTGCCAGCAGCCCTGGACTAGCGGGGCCGGGCGAGCAGTACTTC; CDR3: CASSPGLAGPGEQYF
V: TRBV2; D: -; size: -; J: TRBJ1-5; DNA: TGTGCCAGCAGTGCCGACAGAGCCAGCAATCAGCCCCAGCATTTT; CDR3: CASSADRASNQPQHF
V: TRBV4-3; D: -; size: -; J: TRBJ2-1; DNA: TGCGCCAGCAGCCAGGGAACAGGATCCTACAATGAGCAGTTCTTC; CDR3: CASSQGTGSYNEQFF
V: TRBV5-6; D: TRBD1; size: -; J: TRBJ1-1; DNA: TGTGCCAGCAGCTTCAGGGGGAGTAGGAACACTGAAGCTTTCTTT; CDR3: CASSFRGSRNTEAFF
V: TRBV5-1; D: -; size: -; J: TRBJ2-5; DNA: TGCGCCAGCAGCATCCAGCCGGGCCAAGAGACCCAGTACTTC; CDR3: CASSIQPGQETQYF
V: TRBV4-2; D: TRBD1; size: -; J: TRBJ2-1; DNA: TGTGCCAGCAGCCAAGATTTAGGGACAGGGGGCAATGAGCAGTTCTTC; CDR3: CASSQDLGTGGNEQFF
V: TRBV5-4; D: TRBD1; size: -; J: TRBJ1-1; DNA: TGTGCCAGCATCCGACAGGGGGCAGGTGACACTGAAGCTTTCTTT; CDR3: CASIRQGAGDTEAFF
V: TRBV27; D: -; size: -; J: TRBJ1-1; DNA: TGTGCCAGCAGTCGGTTAGGAGTTAAGAACGGGAACACTGAAGCTTTCTTT; CDR3: CASSRLGVKNGNTEAFF
V: TRBV7-2; D: -; size: -; J: TRBJ1-5; DNA: TGTGCCAGCAGCTCCCGGAGAGGAGGGGCCCAGCCCCAGCATTTT; CDR3: CASSSRRGGAQPQHF
V: TRBV4-2; D: -; size: few; J: TRBJ2-2; DNA: TGTGCCAGCAGCCAAGCGGGGGCCGGGGAGCTGTTTTTT; CDR3: CASSQAGAGELFF
V: TRBV5-1; D: -; size: once; J: TRBJ1-4; DNA: TGCGCCAGCTCCGATATACAGGGCGAAAATGAAAAACTGTTTTTT; CDR3: CASSDIQGENEKLFF
V: TRBV5-1; D: TRBD1; size: -; J: TRBJ2-7; DNA: TGCGCCAGCAGCTTAGTTACAGGGGATTCCTACGAGCAGTACTTC; CDR3: CASSLVTGDSYEQYF
V: TRBV7-2; D: -; size: -; J: TRBJ1-2; DNA: TGTGCCAGCACATCCCGCAACAAGGGGGACTATGGCTACACCTTC; CDR3: CASTSRNKGDYGYTF
V: TRBV7-9; D: -; size: -; J: TRBJ2-7; DNA: TGTTCCAGCACCATAGGACAGCAAAGCTACGAGCAGTACTTC; CDR3: CSSTIGQQSYEQYF
V: TRBV27; D: -; size: -; J: TRBJ2-7; DNA: TGTGCCAGCAGTTTATCGGGGCAGTTGGGCGAGCAGTACTTC; CDR3: CASSLSGQLGEQYF
V: TRBV7-8; D: -; size: -; J: TRBJ1-5; DNA: TGTGCCAGCAGCTTGGGAGGAGTTGGGATCAGCAATCAGCCCCAGCATTTT; CDR3: CASSLGGVGISNQPQHF
V: TRBV6-1; D: TRBD1; size: few; J: TRBJ1-1; DNA: TGTGCCAGCAGCCCCAGGACAGGTCTCCACACTGAAGCTTTCTTT; CDR3: CASSPRTGLHTEAFF